These T cell receptor beta chains were read from a single sample in a study of cytomegalovirus exposure and HLA in healthy donors. The assay was immunoSEQ multiplex PCR, and TCRdb's table has in-frame clones only and misses some. Here the sample spans roughly 150,000 clones, roughly 79% being singletons. The specimen sequenced was PBMCs. The receptors were gathered from a man in his forties in good health and CMV-seronegative. CDR3s include the opening cysteine and the closing phenylalanine or tryptophan. The D gene is left open where the match is weak. Part of the rows lack a size; the others show once, few, many or a class for expanded clones.

CDR3 protein,CDR3 DNA,clone size,J gene,D gene,V gene
CASSFSGQNNEQFF,TGTGCCAGCAGCTTTAGCGGACAAAACAATGAGCAGTTCTTC,.,TRBJ2-1,.,TRBV7-3
CAGQAGGNSGANGLTF,TGTGCCGGACAAGCGGGAGGGAACTCTGGGGCCAACGGCCTGACTTTC,.,TRBJ2-6,TRBD2,TRBV2
CASSLKPQGAGANVLTF,TGTGCCAGCAGTCTAAAACCACAGGGGGCTGGGGCCAACGTCCTGACTTTC,.,TRBJ2-6,TRBD1,TRBV27
CASSVGRGQGNQPQHF,TGTGCCAGCAGCGTAGGACGAGGACAGGGGAATCAGCCCCAGCATTTT,once,TRBJ1-5,TRBD1,TRBV7-2
CASSGGDGKNTEAFF,TGTGCCAGCAGCGGGGGGGACGGTAAGAACACTGAAGCTTTCTTT,.,TRBJ1-1,.,TRBV6-1
CASSRRTERNQPQHF,TGTGCCAGCAGCCGAAGGACAGAACGAAATCAGCCCCAGCATTTT,.,TRBJ1-5,.,TRBV5-6
CASSVATGESTGELFF,TGTGCCAGCAGCGTAGCTACGGGAGAGAGTACCGGGGAGCTGTTTTTT,.,TRBJ2-2,.,TRBV9
CASGQSYEQYF,TGTGCCAGCGGACAGAGCTACGAGCAGTACTTC,.,TRBJ2-7,.,TRBV25-1
CASSVGGQGFTEAFF,TGTGCCAGCAGCGTAGGAGGACAGGGGTTCACTGAAGCTTTCTTT,.,TRBJ1-1,TRBD1,TRBV9
CASRKQERGYTF,TGTGCCAGCAGGAAACAGGAGCGAGGCTACACCTTC,.,TRBJ1-2,.,TRBV6-1
CASCLRLRTEAFF,TGTGCCAGCTGCCTTCGGTTGCGAACTGAAGCTTTCTTT,few,TRBJ1-1,.,TRBV6-1
CASISTANTEAFF,TGTGCCAGCATTTCGACAGCGAACACTGAAGCTTTCTTT,.,TRBJ1-1,.,TRBV25-1
CASSATVGLAEDTQYF,TGCGCCAGCAGCGCGACAGTTGGACTAGCGGAAGATACGCAGTATTTT,once,TRBJ2-3,TRBD2,TRBV5-1
CASSLWRGDNYGYTF,TGTGCCAGCAGCCTGTGGAGAGGTGATAACTATGGCTACACCTTC,few,TRBJ1-2,.,TRBV7-9
CASSDSGTGVSPLHF,TGTGCCAGCAGCGACTCCGGGACAGGGGTTTCACCCCTCCACTTT,.,TRBJ1-6,TRBD1,TRBV9
CASSSGGGVREQYF,TGTGCCAGCAGCAGCGGGGGGGGAGTACGGGAGCAGTACTTC,.,TRBJ2-7,TRBD2,TRBV7-9
CARGTSTDTQYF,TGTGCGAGAGGAACTAGCACAGATACGCAGTATTTT,.,TRBJ2-3,.,TRBV2
CASSGGGDQPQHF,TGTGCCAGCAGTGGAGGAGGCGATCAGCCCCAGCATTTT,.,TRBJ1-5,.,TRBV6-6
CSASVGQGAADTQYF,TGCAGCGCCTCCGTAGGTCAGGGGGCGGCAGATACGCAGTATTTT,.,TRBJ2-3,TRBD1,TRBV29-1
CASSLGLAGYNEQFF,TGCGCCAGCAGCCTAGGACTAGCGGGGTACAATGAGCAGTTCTTC,.,TRBJ2-1,TRBD2,TRBV5-1
CASNQDNEQFF,TGTGCCAGCAACCAGGACAATGAGCAGTTCTTC,.,TRBJ2-1,.,TRBV2
CASSRDIYNEQFF,TGTGCCAGCAGTCGGGACATTTACAATGAGCAGTTCTTC,.,TRBJ2-1,.,TRBV6-1
CSVSNTQGREAFF,TGCAGCGTTTCTAATACACAGGGTCGGGAAGCTTTCTTT,.,TRBJ1-1,.,TRBV29-1
CAILDGFTDTQYF,TGTGCCATTTTAGACGGGTTCACAGATACGCAGTATTTT,once,TRBJ2-3,.,TRBV28
CASSSRDRRGYEQYF,TGTGCCAGCAGTTCCCGGGACAGGAGAGGCTACGAGCAGTACTTC,.,TRBJ2-7,TRBD1,TRBV28
CASTRSVNLGYTF,TGCGCCAGCACCCGATCGGTAAACCTTGGCTACACCTTC,.,TRBJ1-2,.,TRBV10-2
CASSLFVRGYGYTF,TGTGCCAGCAGCTTGTTCGTCCGGGGTTATGGCTACACCTTC,.,TRBJ1-2,.,TRBV5-6
CASREGQGFGEKLFF,TGTGCCAGCAGGGAAGGACAGGGGTTCGGTGAAAAACTGTTTTTT,few,TRBJ1-4,TRBD1,TRBV28
CASRLTGNTEAFF,TGTGCCAGTAGATTAACAGGGAACACTGAAGCTTTCTTT,.,TRBJ1-1,.,TRBV6-5
CASSAGTGPLYGYTF,TGTGCCAGCAGCGCCGGGACAGGGCCCCTCTATGGCTACACCTTC,.,TRBJ1-2,TRBD1,TRBV9
CASSPLAGIYEQYF,TGTGCCAGCAGCCCACTAGCGGGAATCTACGAGCAGTACTTC,.,TRBJ2-7,TRBD2,TRBV27
CASSIIGTKGGTEAFF,TGTGCCAGTAGTATAATCGGGACAAAAGGCGGCACTGAAGCTTTCTTT,few,TRBJ1-1,.,TRBV19
CASSLDHRLAKNIQYF,TGTGCCAGCAGCTTAGACCACCGGCTAGCCAAAAATATTCAGTACTTC,.,TRBJ2-4,.,TRBV5-6
CASSYLDGEDTEAFF,TGTGCCAGCAGCTACCTGGACGGGGAGGACACTGAAGCTTTCTTT,.,TRBJ1-1,.,TRBV7-9
CASSHKGGLLVQYF,TGTGCCAGCAGCCACAAGGGAGGACTATTGGTGCAGTACTTC,.,TRBJ2-7,.,TRBV7-9
CATRRQAFQGYGYTF,TGTGCCACTCGTCGCCAAGCGTTTCAGGGCTATGGCTACACCTTC,.,TRBJ1-2,.,TRBV27
CASSRERPSSGANVLTF,TGTGCCAGCAGCAGGGAGAGGCCTTCCTCTGGGGCCAACGTCCTGACTTTC,.,TRBJ2-6,.,TRBV21-1